The source of this T cell receptor (beta chain) is a study of T cells after posttransplantation cyclophosphamide. Cyclophosphamide on days +3 and +4 followed busulfan-fludarabine conditioning and a marrow graft. Trimming pared 3 bases from V and 1 base from J, leaving 12 bases between. CDR1 is SGHVS and CDR2 is FQNEAQ in the germline V gene. This CDR3 region has 15 residues. Assay used: immunoSEQ multiplex PCR; TCRdb lists only in-frame clones, some missing. Sampling found 7,000 to 8,500 clones, none seen once. This clone showed up many times. The sample consisted of PBMCs, taken after allogeneic stem cell transplant with posttransplant cyclophosphamide. This chain joins TRBV7-8 and TRBJ1-1; D not resolved. This sequence originates from a male patient aged 45-60 years who received an allogeneic stem cell transplant from an unrelated donor, was CMV-positive, and had acute GVHD only. The graft donor may have given rise to some T cells. This chain's CDR3 is CASSFSFRANTEAFF. Written as DNA, the CDR3 is TGTGCCAGCAGCTTTAGTTTTAGAGCGAACACTGAAGCTTTCTTT. The whole variable domain, filled in from reference TRBV7-8 and TRBJ1-1, reads GAGVSQSPRYKVAKRGQDVALRCDPISGHVSLFWYQQALGQGPEFLTYFQNEAQLDKSGLPSDRFFAERPEGSVSTLKIQRTQQEDSAVYLCASSFSFRANTEAFFGQGTRLTVV.